The sequence of this T cell receptor (beta chain) was determined in a study of T cells in Graves' hyperthyroidism and ophthalmopathy. In the study overall: Peripheral blood was secured at the point of initial diagnosis, before any treatment.

Over 18 months, lack of ophthalmopathy progression marked Graves' hyperthyroidism as stable. V was cut by 1 base and J by 6 bases, with 6 bases left in between. Germline CDR1 DFQATT, CDR2 SNEGSKA (reference sequence). The CDR3 is 11 residues long. RNA transcripts were the template for amplifying TCR beta CDR3 regions. With the HTBI primer set, the TCR CDR3 went through a first round of RT-PCR. TCRdb fed the multiplex PCR reads into MiXCR, producing one record per CDR3 protein. The sample consists of some 800,000 distinct CDR3 sequences, over 35% of them appearing once. This clonotype was observed a few times.

The rearrangement links TRBV20-1 to TRBJ2-5; D is possibly TRBD2 (6 bases). This clonotype originated in a man aged 18 to 35 with Graves' hyperthyroidism. The sample was blood. This CDR3 is CSARGGKTQYF. The CDR3 DNA is TGCAGTGCTAGAGGCGGGAAGACCCAGTACTTC.